This T cell receptor beta chain was profiled in a study of identical twins. General study points: Fewer insertions characterized abundant cord blood beta clonotypes, whereas memory repertoires showed none.

This clonotype was picked up many times. Antigen unknown. Each CDR3 protein is one row after TCRdb ran MiXCR on the 5' RACE reads. The data contain about 290,000 distinct CDR3 sequences, 9.5% of them singletons. The CDR3 extends over 13 amino acids. From germline, CDR1 is SGHRS and CDR2 YFSETQ. The V and J ends lost 3 bases and 9 bases, in that order; junction bases with no gene match: 5. These data were also reused for a study on yellow fever vaccine responses in identical twins.

The V gene is TRBV5-1, the J gene TRBJ2-1; the match to TRBD2 covers 8 bases. The clonotype comes from a woman aged 18-29 years in good health. Sequencing was done on a sample of CD8+ T cells sorted from blood. CDR3 loop: CASSSGLELEQFF. As DNA, the CDR3 is TGCGCCAGCAGCTCGGGACTAGAGCTTGAGCAGTTCTTC.